This T cell receptor beta chain stems from a study of lymphopenia after photon versus proton radiotherapy. Germline CDR1 is SGHDN and CDR2 is FVKESK. The CDR3 sequence is 16 residues long. Trimming left V 0 bases short and J 7 bases short, with 16 bases between. Study results and limitations: Relative stability marked proton patients; photon patients lost diversity and naive cells. In patients who died, overall survival fell as post-nadir TCR diversity dropped more. Survival link was tested only in deceased patients; proton benefit remains a possibility. Oligoclonal CD8+ Temra expansion after nadir drove photon patients' diversity drop.

Generated by immunoSEQ multiplex PCR, the TCRdb table keeps only in-frame clones and is missing some. The data contain some 17,000 clones, approximately 80% of them singletons. The sample holds one count of this clone. Its matching antigen is unknown. The sequences come from peripheral blood, collected from a patient treated with proton-based radiotherapy. The chain couples TRBV14 to TRBJ2-1; D unresolved. This receptor was obtained from a man aged 70-80 years with pancreatic cancer. The CDR3, as DNA: TGTGCCAGCAGCCAAGACAGTTTCTTTTCAATGAATGAGCAGTTCTTC. It encodes CASSQDSFFSMNEQFF.